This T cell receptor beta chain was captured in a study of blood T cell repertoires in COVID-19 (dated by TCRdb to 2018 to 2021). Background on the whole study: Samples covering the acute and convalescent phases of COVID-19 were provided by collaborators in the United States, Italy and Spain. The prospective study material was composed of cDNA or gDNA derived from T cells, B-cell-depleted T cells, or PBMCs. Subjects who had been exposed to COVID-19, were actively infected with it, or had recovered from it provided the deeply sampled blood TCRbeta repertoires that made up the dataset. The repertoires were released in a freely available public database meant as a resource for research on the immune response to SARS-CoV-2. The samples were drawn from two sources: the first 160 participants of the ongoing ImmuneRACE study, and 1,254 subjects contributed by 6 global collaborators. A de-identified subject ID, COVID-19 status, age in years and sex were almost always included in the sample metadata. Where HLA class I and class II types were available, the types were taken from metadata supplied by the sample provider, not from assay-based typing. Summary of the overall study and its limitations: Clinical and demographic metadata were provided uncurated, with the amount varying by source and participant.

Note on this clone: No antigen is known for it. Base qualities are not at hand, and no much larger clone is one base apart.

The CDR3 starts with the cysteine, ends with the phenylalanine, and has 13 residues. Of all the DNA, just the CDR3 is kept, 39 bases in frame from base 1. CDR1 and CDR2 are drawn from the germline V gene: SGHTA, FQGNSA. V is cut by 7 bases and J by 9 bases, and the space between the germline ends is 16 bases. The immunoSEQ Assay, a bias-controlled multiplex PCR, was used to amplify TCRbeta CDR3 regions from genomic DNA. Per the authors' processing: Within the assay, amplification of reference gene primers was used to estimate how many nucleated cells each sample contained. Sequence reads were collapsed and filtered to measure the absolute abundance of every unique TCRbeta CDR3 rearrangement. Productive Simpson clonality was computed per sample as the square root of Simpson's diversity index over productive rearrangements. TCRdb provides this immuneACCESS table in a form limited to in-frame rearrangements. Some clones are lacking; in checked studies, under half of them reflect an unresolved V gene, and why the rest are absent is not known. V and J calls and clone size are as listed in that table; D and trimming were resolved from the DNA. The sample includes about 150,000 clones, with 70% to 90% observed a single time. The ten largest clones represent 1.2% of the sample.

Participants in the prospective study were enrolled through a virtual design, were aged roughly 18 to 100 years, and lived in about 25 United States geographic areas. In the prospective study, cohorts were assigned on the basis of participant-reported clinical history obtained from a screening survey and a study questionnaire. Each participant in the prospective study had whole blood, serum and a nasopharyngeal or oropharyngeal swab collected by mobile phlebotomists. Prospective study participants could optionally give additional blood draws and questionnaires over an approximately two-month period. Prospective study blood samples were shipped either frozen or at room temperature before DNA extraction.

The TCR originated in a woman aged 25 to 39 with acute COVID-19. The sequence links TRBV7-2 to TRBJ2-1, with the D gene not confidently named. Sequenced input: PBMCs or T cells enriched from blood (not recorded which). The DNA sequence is TGTGCCAGCACCCAAGGCCTAGTAGGTGAGCAGTTCTTC. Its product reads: CASTQGLVGEQFF.